The 20 T cell receptor beta chains presented below share a single source sample, sequenced in a study of radiation and T cells in renal cell carcinoma. The protocol was immunoSEQ multiplex PCR, while the TCRdb copy is restricted to in-frame clones and leaves out a portion. The sample lists around 80,000 clones; more than 75% were seen once. Noted time point: blood 2 weeks post-SBRT. Specified treatment: 15 Gy SBRT to primary tumor, nephrectomy 4 weeks later. Sample: blood, taken from a patient whose treatment included radiotherapy and nephrectomy. These receptors all come from a man aged 60 to 69 with renal cell carcinoma.

The chain has TRBV19 and TRBJ1-2; D unclear. This CDR3 has 13 residues. Between the trimmed V and J ends, which lost 8 bases and 5 bases, there was a span of 15 bases. CDR1 is LNHDA and CDR2 is SQIVND in the germline V gene (reference sequence). The CDR3 nucleotides are TGTGCCAGTTCCACGGGCCCGAGGTATGGCTACACCTTC. Translation gives CASSTGPRYGYTF. The full variable domain, with the rest looked up from reference TRBV19 and TRBJ1-2, is DGGITQSPKYLFRKEGQNVTLSCEQNLNHDAMYWYRQDPGQGLRLIYYSQIVNDFQKGDIAEGYSVSREKKESFPLTVTSAQKNPTAFYLCASSTGPRYGYTFGSGTRLTVV.

V usage is TRBV7-2 and J usage is TRBJ2-1; D gene uncertain. Germline CDR1 reads SGHTA; CDR2 reads FQGNSA. Trimming removed 0 bases at V and 5 bases at J, with 14 bases between. The CDR3 covers 16 residues. The CDR3 loop reads CASSLAKFQLHNEQFF. Written as DNA, the CDR3 is TGTGCCAGCAGCTTAGCGAAGTTTCAACTACACAATGAGCAGTTCTTC.

The V and J genes are TRBV19 and TRBJ2-5; D perhaps matches TRBD2 (5 bases). This CDR3 spans 13 amino acids. Germline CDR1 and CDR2: LNHDA and SQIVND (reference sequence). V lost 8 bases and J lost 2, with 12 bases in between. In DNA form, the CDR3 reads TGTGCCAGTCAACGGACTTTACAAGAGACCCAGTACTTC. This translates into CASQRTLQETQYF.

V and J are TRBV19 and TRBJ2-1; D is possibly TRBD1 (6 bases). The CDR3 loop spans 14 amino acids. V lost 5 bases and J lost 5, with 13 bases in between. Germline CDR1 is LNHDA and CDR2 is SQIVND (reference sequence). The CDR3 sequence is CASSPVDRNNEQFF. In nucleotides, the CDR3 is TGTGCCAGTAGTCCTGTGGACAGAAACAATGAGCAGTTCTTC.

The chain recombines TRBV5-1 with TRBJ2-3; possible D gene TRBD2, 5 bases. V lost 3 bases, J lost 0 bases, and 17 bases lay in between. CDR3 length equals 17 residues. The germline V gene has CDR1 SGHRS and CDR2 YFSETQ. The CDR3 sequence is CASSYSSPRGSTDTQYF. As DNA, the CDR3 is TGCGCCAGCAGCTATTCCTCCCCCCGGGGTAGCACAGATACGCAGTATTTT. The full variable domain, completed using reference TRBV5-1 and TRBJ2-3, is KAGVTQTPRYLIKTRGQQVTLSCSPISGHRSVSWYQQTPGQGLQFLFEYFSETQRNKGNFPGRFSGRQFSNSRSEMNVSTLELGDSALYLCASSYSSPRGSTDTQYFGPGTRLTVL.

The chain couples TRBV7-9 to TRBJ2-5; 10 positions agree with TRBD1. Germline V gives CDR1 SEHNR, CDR2 FQNEAQ (reference sequence). V shed 5 bases, J shed 5 bases, and the junction held 17 bases outside the gene matches. The CDR3 is 18 residues long. CDR3 bases: TGTGCCAGCAGCCCCTTTTACCGACAGGGGGCAAGGGGGGAGACCCAGTACTTC. It translates to CASSPFYRQGARGETQYF.

The chain joins TRBV7-2 to TRBJ2-3; 14 bases line up with TRBD2. Germline CDR1 SGHTA, CDR2 FQGNSA. V trimming: 0 bases; J trimming: 5 bases; junction bases outside the gene matches: 4. There are 17 residues in the CDR3. This chain's CDR3 is CASSLAGTSGSVDTQYF. The CDR3 DNA reads as TGTGCCAGCAGCTTAGCCGGGACTAGCGGGAGTGTAGATACGCAGTATTTT.

In this sample, this clone turned up once. This chain connects TRBV28 to TRBJ1-4; 7 positions match TRBD1. The junction had 12 bases not matched to a gene; V was cut back by 6 bases and J by 2 bases. The CDR3 runs 17 residues. Germline loops: CDR1 MDHEN, CDR2 SYDVKM. The CDR3 DNA follows: TGTGCCAGCAGCGGACAGGTCGGGGGATCGACTAATGAAAAACTGTTTTTT. This translates into CASSGQVGGSTNEKLFF.

The chain employs TRBV10-1 and TRBJ2-1; D gene uncertain. There are 14 residues in the CDR3. Germline values: CDR1 WNHNN, CDR2 SYGVQD (reference sequence). Trimming pared 5 bases from V and 8 bases from J, leaving 16 bases between. CDR3 nucleotide sequence: TGCGCCAGCAGTACCTCCCAAGGGTTCGATGAGCAGTTCTTC. The encoded protein is CASSTSQGFDEQFF.

The chain couples TRBV4-1 to TRBJ1-2; no definite D call. Trimming stripped 1 base from V and 4 bases from J, with 19 bases between. The CDR3 loop spans 17 amino acids. Germline V gene sequence: CDR1 MGHRA, CDR2 YSYEKL. CDR3 in DNA: TGCGCCAGCAGCCAAGGGCTTCGGGGAAGAAAAGGCTATGGCTACACCTTC. As protein: CASSQGLRGRKGYGYTF.

This clone was recorded a few times. The V gene is TRBV11-2, the J gene TRBJ1-1; D unclear. Germline assignment: CDR1 SGHAT and CDR2 FQNNGV. V dropped 1 base and J dropped 1 base, with 4 bases sitting between them. The CDR3 is made up of 13 amino acids. CDR3 protein: CASSLARNTEAFF. CDR3 nucleotides: TGTGCCAGCAGCTTAGCCAGGAACACTGAAGCTTTCTTT.

The chain has TRBV7-2 and TRBJ2-5; D perhaps matches TRBD2 (5 bases). Looked up from germline, CDR1 is SGHTA and CDR2 is FQGNSA. V lost 5 bases and J 0 bases, leaving 16 bases between the germline ends. CDR3 size: 16 residues. Here the CDR3 reads CASSPLDSPYQETQYF. CDR3 nucleotide sequence: TGTGCCAGCAGCCCATTGGACTCTCCATACCAAGAGACCCAGTACTTC.

This sequence joins TRBV27 and TRBJ2-5, with 12 nucleotides matching TRBD2. The junction had 6 bases not matched to a gene; V was cut back by 3 bases and J by 4 bases. The germline gives CDR1 MNHEY, CDR2 SMNVEV (reference sequence). This CDR3 is 16 amino acids long. The CDR3 spells CASSFRLAGAGETQYF. CDR3 sequence (DNA): TGTGCCAGCAGTTTCCGACTAGCGGGAGCTGGAGAGACCCAGTACTTC.

This clone showed up just once. The V and J genes are TRBV11-2 and TRBJ1-5; D not resolved. CDR3 length: 18 residues. With 4 bases removed from V and 0 bases from J, the gap between germline ends came to 19 bases. The V gene's germline CDR1 is SGHAT and CDR2 FQNNGV. The CDR3 coding sequence is TGTGCCAGCAGCTCTCCGGGGTGGCAGAGAAATAGCAATCAGCCCCAGCATTTT. It is translated as CASSSPGWQRNSNQPQHF. Full variable domain (missing parts from reference TRBV11-2 and TRBJ1-5): EAGVAQSPRYKIIEKRQSVAFWCNPISGHATLYWYQQILGQGPKLLIQFQNNGVVDDSQLPKDRFSAERLKGVDSTLKIQPAKLEDSAVYLCASSSPGWQRNSNQPQHFGDGTRLSIL.

The CDR3 region has the DNA TGTGCCTGGAGTCCCGGGGCGGACGAGCAGTACTTC. This gives the protein CAWSPGADEQYF. This chain links TRBV30 with TRBJ2-5, with D possibly called TRBD1 or TRBD2 (5 bases each). The assigned J gene may be wrong: the sequence end matches TRBJ2-7 better. This CDR3 has 12 amino acids. Germline V gene data show CDR1 as GTSNPN and CDR2 as SVGIG (reference sequence).

This chain links TRBV28 with TRBJ1-4, with D tentatively TRBD1 (6 bases). The V end was cut by 3 bases, the J end by 5 bases, with 13 bases between. Germline assignment: CDR1 MDHEN and CDR2 SYDVKM. The CDR3 covers 15 residues. This CDR3 is CASSFPDRNNEKLFF. CDR3 in DNA: TGTGCCAGCAGTTTCCCCGACAGGAACAATGAAAAACTGTTTTTT.

This chain uses TRBV6-1 with TRBJ1-1, with D hard to call. Germline V lookup: CDR1 MNHNS, CDR2 SASEGT. Trimming removed 5 bases from V and 3 bases from J, with 10 bases in between. This CDR3 is built from 13 residues. CDR3 coding DNA: TGTGCCAGCAGTTTGGACTGGGACACTGAAGCTTTCTTT. Amino acids: CASSLDWDTEAFF.

This chain links TRBV5-1 with TRBJ2-7, with TRBD1 matching over 7 bases. CDR1 and CDR2 (germline): SGHRS, YFSETQ. Losses at the gene ends were 1 base for V and 9 bases for J; bases not matched to a gene: 10. There are 14 residues in the CDR3. CDR3: CASSLPDRATGQYF. As DNA, the CDR3 is TGCGCCAGCAGCTTGCCCGACAGGGCGACTGGGCAGTACTTC.

The chain is built from TRBV7-9 and TRBJ1-5, with 9 bases fitting TRBD1. Trimming removed 5 bases from V and 5 bases from J; junction bases left unmatched: 4. The CDR3 loop spans 14 amino acids. Germline assignment: CDR1 SEHNR and CDR2 FQNEAQ (reference sequence). CDR3 region: CASSPGQGHQPQHF. The CDR3 DNA reads as TGTGCCAGCAGCCCGGGACAGGGACATCAGCCCCAGCATTTT. The full variable domain, with the rest looked up from reference TRBV7-9 and TRBJ1-5, is DTGVSQNPRHKITKRGQNVTFRCDPISEHNRLYWYRQTLGQGPEFLTYFQNEAQLEKSRLLSDRFSAERPKGSFSTLEIQRTEQGDSAMYLCASSPGQGHQPQHFGDGTRLSIL.

The rearrangement joins TRBV10-3 to TRBJ2-1; 9 nucleotides align to TRBD2. CDR1 is ENHRY, CDR2 SYGVKD, per germline. Losses at the gene ends were 6 bases for V and 0 bases for J; bases not matched to a gene: 6. The CDR3 is 16 amino acids. CDR3 nucleotides: TGTGCCATCAGAGCCAGCGGGAGGAGCTCCTACAATGAGCAGTTCTTC. The encoded protein is CAIRASGRSSYNEQFF.